These 15 T cell receptor beta chains share one sample of origin, sequenced in a study of PD-1 blockade in classical Hodgkin lymphoma. Time point: newly diagnosed, previously untreated cHL patient sample. By magnetic negative selection, CD4+ T cells were purified from thawed PBMCs. Assay used: immunoSEQ multiplex PCR; TCRdb lists only in-frame clones, some missing. Among 20,000 to 30,000 clones listed, more than 80% were seen once. Sequenced sample: CD4+ T cells from blood. The receptors come from a human donor with classical Hodgkin lymphoma.

The chain links TRBV10-3 to TRBJ2-3; 7 bases match TRBD1. Trimming took 6 bases from V and 2 from J; bases not matched to a gene: 5. CDR1 is ENHRY, CDR2 SYGVKD, per germline. CDR3 size: 14 residues. The CDR3 nucleotides are TGTGCCATCAGGTCGGGACAGAACACAGATACGCAGTATTTT. Translated: CAIRSGQNTDTQYF.

This chain links TRBV7-8 with TRBJ2-3, with TRBD2 identical over 7 bases. The CDR3 is made up of 19 amino acids. The J segment lost 4 bases and the V segment lost 3 bases, leaving 19 bases of the junction unmatched. Germline V CDR1 and CDR2: SGHVS, FQNEAQ. CDR3 sequence: CASSFLATKAGSRADTQYF. Here the CDR3 DNA reads TGTGCCAGCAGCTTTTTGGCGACGAAAGCGGGGTCGAGGGCAGATACGCAGTATTTT.

The chain is built from TRBV19 and TRBJ2-5; no reliable D call. The V and J ends lost 1 base and 1 base respectively, with 7 bases between them. CDR1 and CDR2 (germline): LNHDA, SQIVND (reference sequence). The CDR3 contains 14 residues. This CDR3 reads CASSIGAAQETQYF. CDR3 DNA: TGTGCCAGTAGTATAGGTGCGGCCCAAGAGACCCAGTACTTC.

The gene calls are TRBV9 and TRBJ2-1; 7 bases align to TRBD2. Germline CDR1 is SGDLS and CDR2 is YYNGEE. This CDR3 is built from 15 residues. With 0 bases clipped from V and 4 bases from J, the junction kept 4 bases outside the gene matches. The CDR3 sequence is CASSVAGGSYNEQFF. CDR3 bases: TGTGCCAGCAGCGTAGCCGGGGGGTCGTACAATGAGCAGTTCTTC. Full variable domain (remainder filled in from reference TRBV9 and TRBJ2-1): DSGVTQTPKHLITATGQRVTLRCSPRSGDLSVYWYQQSLDQGLQFLIQYYNGEERAKGNILERFSAQQFPDLHSELNLSSLELGDSALYFCASSVAGGSYNEQFFGPGTRLTVL.

The rearrangement links TRBV19 to TRBJ1-3, with D maybe TRBD1 (5 bases). CDR3 length: 13 amino acids. Germline CDR1 reads LNHDA; CDR2 reads SQIVND (reference sequence). V lost 5 bases and J lost 3, with 8 bases in between. The CDR3 bases are TGTGCCAGTAGTGACAGCCTTGGAAACACCATATATTTT. This gives the protein CASSDSLGNTIYF.

The chain combines TRBV30 with TRBJ1-6, with D possibly TRBD1 on 5 matching bases. The CDR3 spans 14 residues. Germline values: CDR1 GTSNPN, CDR2 SVGIG (reference sequence). V was clipped by 4 bases and J by 7 bases, with 14 bases between them. The CDR3 region has the DNA TGTGCCTGGACCCCCGGGACGGGAAATTCACCCCTCCACTTT. Encoded protein: CAWTPGTGNSPLHF.

J is TRBJ1-5 and V is TRBV19, with D hard to call. The CDR3 runs to 18 residues. Trimming cost V 1 base and J 0 bases, with 16 bases left between them. The V gene's germline CDR1 is LNHDA and CDR2 SQIVND (reference sequence). The CDR3 DNA sequence: TGTGCCAGTAGTATAGGGTACCGTGGGAGTTATAGCAATCAGCCCCAGCATTTT. Amino acids: CASSIGYRGSYSNQPQHF.

V gene TRBV28 combines with J gene TRBJ2-7; a weak D match, TRBD2 (6 bases). V dropped 5 bases and J dropped 13 bases, with 27 bases sitting between them. CDR1 is MDHEN, CDR2 SYDVKM, per germline. The CDR3 is 15 amino acids. The CDR3 sequence: CASSPPRGRIWRLYF. The CDR3 DNA sequence: TGTGCCAGCAGTCCCCCAAGAGGGAGGATATGGAGGTTATACTTC.

The CDR3 region has the DNA TGTGCCAGCAGCTTGGGAGGTAGGGCTGGGGAGCAGTACTTC. It encodes CASSLGGRAGEQYF. J is TRBJ2-7 and V is TRBV5-4; D remains ambiguous. From germline, CDR1 is SGHNT and CDR2 YYREEE (reference sequence). Trimming took 0 bases from V and 7 from J, leaving 14 bases between them. This CDR3 comprises 14 residues.

The chain carries TRBV5-5 and TRBJ2-7; 11 nucleotides match TRBD1. Germline V gene lookup returns CDR1 SGHKS and CDR2 YYEKEE (reference sequence). Trimming took 4 bases from V and 3 from J; bases not matched to a gene: 9. The CDR3 contains 16 residues. CDR3 DNA: TGTGCCAGCAGCCCCCGTTCCGGGACAGGGGGCTACGAGCAGTACTTC. Its translation is CASSPRSGTGGYEQYF.

This clone has just a few counts. The chain uses TRBV19 and TRBJ2-5, with D perhaps matching TRBD2 (6 bases). V dropped 4 bases and J dropped 0 bases, with 9 bases sitting between them. The CDR3 covers 14 residues. The germline gives CDR1 LNHDA, CDR2 SQIVND (reference sequence). CDR3 in amino acids: CASSNGLNQETQYF. The CDR3 DNA follows: TGTGCCAGTAGTAATGGACTAAACCAAGAGACCCAGTACTTC.

This chain joins TRBV5-6 and TRBJ1-1, with D possibly matching TRBD1 (6 bases). The CDR3 has 17 residues. Trimming took 3 bases from V and 5 from J, leaving 23 bases between them. Germline V CDR1 and CDR2: SGHDT, YYEEEE. Here the CDR3 DNA reads TGTGCCAGCAGCTCGGGGGGGTTCCTCTATCAGGGGACTGAAGCTTTCTTT. It is translated as CASSSGGFLYQGTEAFF.

The chain links TRBV14 to TRBJ1-2; D might be TRBD1 (6 bases). The germline gives CDR1 SGHDN, CDR2 FVKESK. The CDR3 is made up of 17 amino acids. V lost 1 base to trimming and J lost 6 bases, with 21 bases between them. Written as DNA, the CDR3 is TGTGCCAGCAGCCAAGCCGACCTTCAGGGGATGATTAATGGCTACACCTTC. Translation: CASSQADLQGMINGYTF.

The chain uses TRBV4-1 and TRBJ2-5; 8 nucleotides match TRBD2. This CDR3 is 19 amino acids long. CDR1 is MGHRA, CDR2 YSYEKL, per germline. J was trimmed by 2 bases and V by 1 base; bases with no gene match: 15. CDR3 in amino acids: CASSQGVMAGGPGQETQYF. DNA for the CDR3: TGCGCCAGCAGCCAAGGGGTGATGGCGGGGGGCCCGGGGCAAGAGACCCAGTACTTC.

The chain uses TRBV5-1 and TRBJ2-5; TRBD2 aligns across 7 bases. CDR1 is SGHRS and CDR2 is YFSETQ in the germline V gene. V gave up 4 bases and J gave up 5 bases; unmatched junction bases: 11. The CDR3 spans 15 residues. The CDR3 reads CASSPEPGLMETQYF. In DNA form, the CDR3 reads TGCGCCAGCAGCCCGGAACCGGGACTAATGGAGACCCAGTACTTC.